This is a list of T cell receptor beta chains from one sample in a study of high-grade serous ovarian cancer treatment subgroups. Data came from immunoSEQ multiplex PCR; TCRdb stores just in-frame clones and leaves some out. The sample comprises around 12,000 clones, less than 90% of which are singletons, and approximately 6.3% rests with the top ten. Material for sequencing was tumor tissue. The receptors stem from a human donor with high-grade serous ovarian cancer. Each CDR3 is given with its conserved first and last residue. The order of the fields is CDR3 protein, CDR3 DNA, J gene, clone size, V gene, D gene. D genes are given only for firm matches. The size entry is marked missing in some rows and otherwise reads once, few, many or a size class.

CASSEWGDRGPRQPQHF | TGTGCCAGCAGTGAATGGGGGGACAGGGGACCGAGACAGCCCCAGCATTTT | TRBJ1-5 | few | TRBV6-1 | TRBD1
CASSPREGDQPQHF | TGTGCCAGCAGTCCAAGGGAGGGAGATCAGCCCCAGCATTTT | TRBJ1-5 | once | TRBV2 | NA
CASSLGGAPQPQHF | TGTGCCAGCAGTTTGGGCGGGGCCCCTCAGCCCCAGCATTTT | TRBJ1-5 | NA | TRBV28 | NA
CASSQLFRGGYTF | TGCGCCAGCAGCCAACTCTTCAGGGGAGGCTACACCTTC | TRBJ1-2 | NA | TRBV4-1 | NA
CASSPWGGPYEQYF | TGTGCCAGCAGTCCCTGGGGGGGTCCCTACGAGCAGTACTTC | TRBJ2-7 | NA | TRBV27 | TRBD2
CASSPPGLMAEGYTF | TGTGCCAGCTCACCACCAGGCTTAATGGCGGAAGGCTACACCTTC | TRBJ1-2 | NA | TRBV18 | NA
CASTGELAGVNEQFF | TGTGCCAGCACCGGTGAACTAGCGGGAGTGAATGAGCAGTTCTTC | TRBJ2-1 | NA | TRBV28 | TRBD2
CASSARLAGYTDTQYF | TGTGCCAGCAGTGCTCGACTAGCGGGATACACAGATACGCAGTATTTT | TRBJ2-3 | NA | TRBV28 | TRBD2
CAWNPTGYSYGYTF | TGTGCCTGGAACCCGACAGGGTACAGCTATGGCTACACCTTC | TRBJ1-2 | few | TRBV30 | TRBD1
CATSRDHRIILETQYF | TGTGCCACCAGCAGAGATCACAGGATAATCTTAGAGACCCAGTACTTC | TRBJ2-5 | few | TRBV15 | NA
CASSSWREGSREQFF | TGTGCCAGCAGCTCGTGGCGGGAGGGCTCACGGGAGCAGTTCTTC | TRBJ2-1 | NA | TRBV5-6 | TRBD2
CASSEIVGLAHHTGELFF | TGTGCCAGCAGTGAGATCGTTGGGCTAGCGCATCACACCGGGGAGCTGTTTTTT | TRBJ2-2 | NA | TRBV2 | NA
CASSTTGTGGNIQYF | TGTGCCAGCAGCACCACCGGGACAGGGGGAAACATTCAGTACTTC | TRBJ2-4 | NA | TRBV5-4 | TRBD1
CASSLGDRAEAFF | TGCGCCAGCAGCTTAGGGGACAGGGCTGAAGCTTTCTTT | TRBJ1-1 | NA | TRBV5-1 | TRBD1
CASSETGLKETQYF | TGCGCCAGCAGCGAGACAGGGCTGAAAGAGACCCAGTACTTC | TRBJ2-5 | NA | TRBV5-1 | TRBD1
CASSLGQFPGSSYNEQFF | TGTGCCAGCAGCTTAGGACAGTTCCCCGGGAGTTCCTACAATGAGCAGTTCTTC | TRBJ2-1 | NA | TRBV7-9 | NA
CASRTGRSYNEQFF | TGTGCCAGCAGGACAGGGCGCTCCTACAATGAGCAGTTCTTC | TRBJ2-1 | NA | TRBV7-9 | TRBD1
CAWSLYTYQPQHF | TGTGCCTGGAGCCTCTATACTTATCAGCCCCAGCATTTT | TRBJ1-5 | few | TRBV30 | NA
CASSLRDRRDGYTF | TGTGCCAGCAGTTTGAGGGACAGAAGAGATGGCTACACCTTC | TRBJ1-2 | NA | TRBV28 | TRBD1
CASSAGTGVSEQYF | TGTGCCAGCAGCGCCGGGACAGGGGTTTCCGAGCAGTACTTC | TRBJ2-7 | NA | TRBV5-6 | TRBD1
CSVSGSGSYNEQFF | TGCAGCGTTAGCGGGAGTGGCTCCTACAATGAGCAGTTCTTC | TRBJ2-1 | NA | TRBV29-1 | TRBD2
CASDSGRLDEQYF | TGTGCCTCGGATAGCGGGAGGCTGGACGAGCAGTACTTC | TRBJ2-7 | NA | TRBV6-1 | TRBD2
CASSYTSTDGQDEQFF | TGTGCCAGCAGCTATACCTCTACGGACGGTCAGGATGAGCAGTTCTTC | TRBJ2-1 | NA | TRBV11-3 | NA
CASSRDRTGAYEQYF | TGTGCCAGCAGCAGGGACCGCACTGGCGCCTACGAGCAGTACTTC | TRBJ2-7 | NA | TRBV21-1 | NA
CAITPGQGGTGELFF | TGTGCCATCACTCCGGGACAGGGTGGAACCGGGGAGCTGTTTTTT | TRBJ2-2 | NA | TRBV10-3 | TRBD1
CASSVSGQGGGKLFF | TGTGCCAGCAGTGTCTCGGGACAGGGGGGGGGAAAACTGTTTTTT | TRBJ1-4 | NA | TRBV28 | TRBD1
CASSFAAGETQYF | TGTGCCAGCAGCTTCGCAGCGGGAGAGACCCAGTACTTC | TRBJ2-5 | NA | TRBV7-2 | NA
CSTGTGAGYTF | TGCAGTACCGGGACAGGGGCTGGCTACACCTTC | TRBJ1-2 | NA | TRBV29-1 | TRBD1
CASSVASGSTNEQFF | TGTGCCAGCAGCGTAGCTAGTGGTAGCACCAATGAGCAGTTCTTC | TRBJ2-1 | NA | TRBV9 | NA
CASSPPSLASYGYSTDTQYF | TGCGCCAGCAGCCCACCGAGCTTGGCATCGTATGGCTACAGCACAGATACGCAGTATTTT | TRBJ2-3 | NA | TRBV5-1 | NA
CASSLLWGYNEQFF | TGTGCCAGCAGTTTATTGTGGGGGTACAATGAGCAGTTCTTC | TRBJ2-1 | NA | TRBV28 | NA
CASSPPEGAGYTF | TGTGCCAGCAGCCCCCCGGAGGGGGCGGGCTACACCTTC | TRBJ1-2 | NA | TRBV9 | TRBD1
CASSLWGERTEAFF | TGTGCCAGCAGCTTGTGGGGGGAGAGGACTGAAGCTTTCTTT | TRBJ1-1 | few | TRBV5-5 | NA
CSARQVSGYTF | TGCAGCGCAAGGCAAGTCTCTGGCTACACCTTC | TRBJ1-2 | NA | TRBV29-1 | NA
CASSVGSRGKGETQYF | TGTGCCAGCAGTGTAGGGAGCAGGGGAAAGGGGGAGACCCAGTACTTC | TRBJ2-5 | NA | TRBV28 | NA
CASSAPKGEGGPTTGELFF | TGTGCCAGCAGCGCACCCAAGGGGGAGGGAGGGCCAACCACCGGGGAGCTGTTTTTT | TRBJ2-2 | NA | TRBV5-4 | NA
CASSQSPTYEQYF | TGCGCCAGCAGTCAATCCCCCACCTACGAGCAGTACTTC | TRBJ2-7 | NA | TRBV23-1 | NA
CASSIGQGNTGELFF | TGTGCCAGTAGTATTGGGCAGGGGAACACCGGGGAGCTGTTTTTT | TRBJ2-2 | NA | TRBV19 | NA
CASALDRGMYGYTF | TGTGCCAGCGCCTTGGACAGGGGCATGTATGGCTACACCTTC | TRBJ1-2 | NA | TRBV6-5 | TRBD1
CASSGLYTDGYTF | TGTGCCAGCAGCGGATTGTACACGGATGGCTACACCTTC | TRBJ1-2 | NA | TRBV7-9 | NA
CASSLASAGSNSPLHF | TGCGCCAGCAGCTTGGCCTCGGCAGGCTCAAATTCACCCCTCCACTTT | TRBJ1-6 | once | TRBV5-1 | NA
CASSLGGLPNEQYF | TGCGCCAGCAGCTTGGGGGGTCTCCCCAACGAGCAGTACTTC | TRBJ2-7 | once | TRBV5-1 | NA
CAISVDTSTDTQYF | TGTGCCATCAGTGTGGACACTAGCACAGATACGCAGTATTTT | TRBJ2-3 | NA | TRBV10-3 | NA
CASSVGGGQLNTEAFF | TGTGCCAGCAGCGTAGGGGGAGGACAGTTGAACACTGAAGCTTTCTTT | TRBJ1-1 | few | TRBV9 | NA
CASSPVPDFEQFF | TGTGCCAGCAGCCCCGTACCGGATTTTGAGCAGTTCTTC | TRBJ2-1 | NA | TRBV5-4 | NA
CATPRTDSYEQYF | TGCGCCACCCCGCGCACCGACTCCTACGAGCAGTACTTC | TRBJ2-7 | once | TRBV5-1 | NA
CASSIGLAGVRDTQYF | TGTGCCAGTAGTATCGGACTAGCGGGAGTGAGGGATACGCAGTATTTT | TRBJ2-3 | once | TRBV19 | TRBD2
CASSWDGTSYEQYF | TGTGCCAGCAGCTGGGACGGGACATCCTACGAGCAGTACTTC | TRBJ2-7 | NA | TRBV5-5 | NA
CASSLSFGLAGETGELFF | TGTGCCAGCAGTTTATCTTTCGGACTAGCGGGAGAAACCGGGGAGCTGTTTTTT | TRBJ2-2 | NA | TRBV27 | TRBD2
CASRNFGTRTGELFF | TGTGCCAGCAGAAATTTCGGAACTCGCACCGGGGAGCTGTTTTTT | TRBJ2-2 | once | TRBV28 | NA
CASSTGTAAEQYF | TGTGCCAGTAGTACCGGGACAGCCGCCGAGCAGTACTTC | TRBJ2-7 | NA | TRBV19 | TRBD1
CASSSQGGLAGDSYEQYF | TGTGCCAGCAGCTCACAAGGGGGGCTAGCGGGTGACTCCTACGAGCAGTACTTC | TRBJ2-7 | NA | TRBV7-9 | TRBD2
CASSFGGNRLYNEQFF | TGCGCCAGCAGCTTTGGCGGCAATCGCCTCTACAATGAGCAGTTCTTC | TRBJ2-1 | NA | TRBV5-1 | NA
CAWSVRSSGRDF | TGTGCCTGGAGTGTACGGTCTAGCGGCCGGGACTTC | TRBJ2-5 | NA | TRBV30 | TRBD2
CASMGTIGYTF | TGTGCCAGCATGGGGACGATTGGCTACACCTTC | TRBJ1-2 | NA | TRBV28 | NA
CASTKGRLYGYTF | TGTGCCAGCACTAAGGGAAGACTCTATGGCTACACCTTC | TRBJ1-2 | few | TRBV6-5 | NA
CASDGHLVGETQYF | TGTGCCAGCGACGGACATCTCGTAGGGGAGACCCAGTACTTC | TRBJ2-5 | NA | TRBV2 | NA